Given below is one T cell receptor beta chain in context. What it binds is not known. This sample was included in a study of cytomegalovirus exposure and HLA in healthy donors. Study results and limitations: It was 164 TCR beta chains that were listed as cytomegalovirus-associated.

Generated by immunoSEQ multiplex PCR, the TCRdb table keeps only in-frame clones and is missing some. The data hold approximately 120,000 clones, with roughly 89% observed a single time. Germline V CDR1 and CDR2: SEHNR, FQNEAQ (reference sequence). This CDR3 has 15 amino acids. Trimming cost V 4 bases and J 4 bases; bases outside gene matches: 7. The sample was PBMCs. V is TRBV7-9 and J is TRBJ2-3; 8 bases match TRBD1. The source of this sequence is a woman aged 18 to 35 in good health and CMV-seronegative. The CDR3 region is CASSSLDRVADTQYF. The CDR3 DNA follows: TGTGCCAGCAGCTCCTTGGACAGGGTGGCAGATACGCAGTATTTT.